This T cell receptor beta chain was obtained from a study of CD8+ T cells in alopecia areata. Study outcomes and limitations: Tofacitinib delivered significant drops in scalp clonality and in expanded CD8+ clones among the top 100.

Sample treatment: oral pan-JAK inhibitor, 5-10 mg twice daily. As part of sample collection, lesional scalp punch biopsies and peripheral blood were taken from alopecia areata patients. As for this clone: What it binds is unknown.

After isolation, RNA underwent reverse transcription to generate cDNA as the sequencing template. Produced via immunoSEQ multiplex PCR; TCRdb's table is partial and in-frame only. The profile shows 210,000 or so clones, more than 60% of them singletons. The trim removed 0 bases at V and 4 bases at J, leaving 13 bases unmatched. Germline loops: CDR1 LGHNA, CDR2 YSLEER. CDR3 length: 18 amino acids. The TCR comes from a human donor with alopecia areata. Sequencing was performed on CD4+ T cells sorted from blood, taken between weeks 43 and 45, from a patient treated with tofacitinib. The rearrangement joins TRBV4-3 to TRBJ2-7, with TRBD2 matching over 9 bases. The CDR3 DNA reads TGCGCCAGCAGCCAAGATTTAAGCGGGGGGACCCTTAGGTACGAGCAGTACTTC. Protein product: CASSQDLSGGTLRYEQYF.